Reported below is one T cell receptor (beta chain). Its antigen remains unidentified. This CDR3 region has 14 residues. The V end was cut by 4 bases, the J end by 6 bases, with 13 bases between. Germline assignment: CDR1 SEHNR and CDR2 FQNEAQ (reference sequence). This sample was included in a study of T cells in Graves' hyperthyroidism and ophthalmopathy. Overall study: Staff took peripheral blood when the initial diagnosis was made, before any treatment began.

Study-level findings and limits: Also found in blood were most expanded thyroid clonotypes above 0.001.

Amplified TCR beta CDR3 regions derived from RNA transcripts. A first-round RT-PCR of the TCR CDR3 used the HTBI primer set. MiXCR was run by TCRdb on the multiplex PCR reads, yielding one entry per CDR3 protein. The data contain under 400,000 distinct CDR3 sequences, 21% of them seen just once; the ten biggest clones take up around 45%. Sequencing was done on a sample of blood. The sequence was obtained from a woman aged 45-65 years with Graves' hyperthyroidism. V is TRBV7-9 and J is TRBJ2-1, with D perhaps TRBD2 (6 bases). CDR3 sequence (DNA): TGTGCCAGCAGCTCGGGACTTTCAGGCAATGAGCAGTTCTTC. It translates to CASSSGLSGNEQFF.